A selection of T cell receptor beta chains follows, all from one sample in a study of T and B cells in COVID-19 patients. TCRdb processed the multiplex PCR reads anew with MiXCR; each CDR3 protein has one entry. This table holds around 12,000 distinct CDR3 sequences, roughly 30% found once. The sample taken for sequencing was blood. These TCRs come from a human donor who had recovered from COVID-19. CDR3s include the opening cysteine and the closing phenylalanine or tryptophan. Each record gives: V gene, D gene, CDR3 protein. A D gene is named only where the DNA matches it firmly.

TRBV6-2/TRBV6-3,TRBD1,CASSRTGRSLTEAFF
TRBV6-1,-,CASYPPVGYQETQYF
TRBV5-5,-,CASSLAAAETQYF
TRBV11-1,TRBD2,CASSFGGRASTDTQYF
TRBV6-5,TRBD2,CASHLAGGGSGELFF
TRBV20-1,TRBD2,CSAFRGTSGRGTDTQYF
TRBV7-2,-,CASSLEPPISSYNSPLHF
TRBV6-1,-,CASSPSGVDTIYF
TRBV29-1,-,CSVVKGSGNTIYF
TRBV27,-,CASSLMRRGQADVNEQFF
TRBV5-1,TRBD1,CASSSHRGTGTDTQYF
TRBV6-6,TRBD1,CASNPYRGQPQHF
TRBV6-5,TRBD1,CASSPRDRDHRYNEQFF
TRBV28,-,CASSFFRGDTEAFF
TRBV15,TRBD2,CATSRHPRTTSGSTGGIQYF
TRBV12-3/TRBV12-4,-,CASSLARGSERGTEAFF
TRBV14,-,CASSYDRYTEAFF
TRBV19,-,CASPPGGDYLEQFF
TRBV11-1,TRBD2,CASSLDGGVSPLYQETQYF
TRBV4-3,-,CASSQEGSHNEQFF
TRBV18,TRBD2,CASSPGLVPDTQYF
TRBV11-3,TRBD1,CASRTGQGYNEQFF
TRBV24-1,-,CATSPGRELFF
TRBV29-1,-,CSVIDYGYRDSGNTIYF
TRBV29-1,-,CSVEGAYNEQFF
TRBV30,TRBD1,CAWSVGRGTEWNTIYF
TRBV19,-,CASSIQGSGYNEQFF
TRBV7-9,TRBD2,CASSFDRGEDTQYF
TRBV29-1,-,CSVGPPGAYEQYF
TRBV18,TRBD1,CASSPGQVLYSNQPQHF
TRBV5-5,TRBD1,CASSLEVIGGEYRAFF
TRBV5-5,-,CASSLDRVNTEAFF
TRBV7-9,TRBD2,CASSLVRGLDKETQYF
TRBV19,TRBD2,CASSPPGGNGNEQFF
TRBV7-9,-,CASSGAVLLNTEAFF
TRBV10-3,-,CAIKDSVGNQPQHF
TRBV20-1,-,CSARELRETQYF
TRBV27,TRBD2,CASSLATSGSTNEQFF
TRBV7-9,-,CASSLGGGSNTGELFF
TRBV29-1,-,CSVSGTTNTGELFF
TRBV5-1,-,CASSSTSTNEKLFF
TRBV20-1,-,CSATGLGNTIYF
TRBV12-3/TRBV12-4,-,CASSWGGRINTEAFF
TRBV24-1,-,CATSDGSSNQPQHF
TRBV6-5,TRBD1,CASSYSGQGYNEQFF
TRBV7-6,-,CASGTQGLSGYTF